A selection of T cell receptor beta chains follows, all from one sample in a study of cytomegalovirus exposure and HLA in healthy donors. Libraries were prepared by immunoSEQ multiplex PCR; TCRdb keeps only in-frame clonotypes and omits some of them. The sample yields 200,000 to 250,000 clones, 70% to 85% seen once. Input material: PBMCs. The source is a man in his forties or fifties in good health and CMV-seronegative. The CDR3 runs from the conserved cysteine through the conserved F or W. D genes are given only for firm matches. Part of the rows lack a size; the others show once, few, many or a class for expanded clones.

v_call	d_call	clone_size	j_call	cdr3_nt	cdr3_aa
TRBV5-1	TRBD2	.	TRBJ2-7	TGCGCCAGCAGCTTGATAACCAGCGGGGGAACCCTTGCCTACGAGCAGTACTTC	CASSLITSGGTLAYEQYF
TRBV12-5	TRBD1	.	TRBJ2-3	TGTGCTAGTGGACCGGACAGGACTGTCGCAGATACGCAGTATTTT	CASGPDRTVADTQYF
TRBV6-5	.	.	TRBJ2-7	TGTGCCAGCAGTTATTCCAGGGGAGCGCCCTACGAGCAGTACTTC	CASSYSRGAPYEQYF
TRBV4-1	.	.	TRBJ2-7	TGCGCCAGCAGCCAGCGCACGTCCTACGAGCAGTACTTC	CASSQRTSYEQYF
TRBV14	.	.	TRBJ2-3	TGTGCCAGCAGCCCTATTGGGAGCGGATTAAACACAGATACGCAGTATTTT	CASSPIGSGLNTDTQYF
TRBV2	TRBD2	.	TRBJ2-7	TGTGCCAGCAAATTGGGGGGGTCCTACGAGCAGTACTTC	CASKLGGSYEQYF
TRBV29-1	.	.	TRBJ1-1	TGCAGCGTCCGACAGGTCCCAAAGAACACTGAAGCTTTCTTT	CSVRQVPKNTEAFF
TRBV6-1	.	.	TRBJ2-5	TGTGCCAGCAGTGAGGGAGATTGGACTACCCAGGAGACCCAGTACTTC	CASSEGDWTTQETQYF
TRBV10-3	.	.	TRBJ2-7	TGTGCCATCAGTGATGTGACTACCTTAAGATCCGAGCAGTACTTC	CAISDVTTLRSEQYF
TRBV4-1	TRBD1	once	TRBJ2-7	TGCGCCAGCAGCCGAGGACAGGGATCCTACGAGCAGTACTTC	CASSRGQGSYEQYF
TRBV5-4	TRBD1	.	TRBJ1-2	TGTGCCAGCAGCTTGTGGGGACCTCTGGACAGGGCTGGCTACACCTTC	CASSLWGPLDRAGYTF
TRBV29-1	TRBD1	.	TRBJ1-3	TGCAGCGCTACCGGGACAGAGGATTCTGGAAACACCATATATTTT	CSATGTEDSGNTIYF
TRBV10-3	TRBD2	.	TRBJ2-3	TGTGCCATCAGGGGACTAGCGGGAGGGGCAGATACGCAGTATTTT	CAIRGLAGGADTQYF
TRBV11-2	.	.	TRBJ1-2	TGTGCCAGCAGGCCGACAGGAACTTATGGCTACACCTTC	CASRPTGTYGYTF
TRBV9	TRBD2	.	TRBJ2-7	TGTGCCAGCAGCGCGGGAGGAGGCACCGGAGACGAGCAGTACTTC	CASSAGGGTGDEQYF
TRBV7-8	TRBD1	.	TRBJ2-7	TGTGCCAGCAGCCCAAGGACAGGGTTCAATCTTACGGCGAACCAAAGATACGAGCAGTACTTC	CASSPRTGFNLTANQRYEQYF
TRBV19	TRBD2	.	TRBJ2-5	TGTGCCAGTAGTATAGACATACTAGCGGGAGACGAGACCCAGTACTTC	CASSIDILAGDETQYF
TRBV29-1	.	.	TRBJ1-2	TGCAGCGTTCCCCGAGCTAACTATGGCTACACCTTC	CSVPRANYGYTF
TRBV19	.	.	TRBJ2-4	TGTGCCAGTACTCCCCTGGGGAAAGCGGGCAAAGGAGACATTCAGTACTTC	CASTPLGKAGKGDIQYF
TRBV6-6	TRBD1	.	TRBJ1-1	TGTGCCGGGAAACAGGGGAGCACTGAAGCTTTCTTT	CAGKQGSTEAFF
TRBV6-1	.	.	TRBJ2-7	TGTGCCAGCAGTCCCCTAGCCGCCAGCTCCTACGAGCAGTACTTC	CASSPLAASSYEQYF
TRBV11-2	TRBD1	.	TRBJ2-7	TGTGCCAGCAGCCCCACTACAGGGGGATCCTACGAGCAGTACTTC	CASSPTTGGSYEQYF
TRBV30	.	few	TRBJ2-1	TGTGCCTGGAGTGTACAGTACAATGAGCAGTTCTTC	CAWSVQYNEQFF
TRBV4-2	TRBD2	once	TRBJ2-2	TGTGCCAGCAGCCAACGGACTAGCGGGAGGAACACCGGGGAGCTGTTTTTT	CASSQRTSGRNTGELFF
TRBV19	TRBD1	.	TRBJ2-3	TGTGCCAGTAGTCTTCAAGGGACAGACGTTGGAACCGCAGATACGCAGTATTTT	CASSLQGTDVGTADTQYF
TRBV10-3	.	.	TRBJ2-7	TGTGCCATCAGTGAGAACCCCCGGGACTTCTTCTCCTACGAGCAGTACTTC	CAISENPRDFFSYEQYF
TRBV5-1	TRBD2	.	TRBJ2-3	TGCGCCAGCTTCCTAGCGGGGCGGCCAGATACGCAGTATTTT	CASFLAGRPDTQYF
TRBV28	.	.	TRBJ1-3	TGTGCCAGCAGTTTACGTGCGGGGGTAGGAGGAAACACCATATATTTT	CASSLRAGVGGNTIYF
TRBV5-1	.	.	TRBJ2-7	TGCGCCAGCAGCCGCCAGACTACCTCGGAGCAGTACTTC	CASSRQTTSEQYF
TRBV28	TRBD2	.	TRBJ2-7	TGTGCCAGCATCCCCCGCGGGGGTCTCGATTCAACTCGCGAGCAGTACTTC	CASIPRGGLDSTREQYF
TRBV28	TRBD1	.	TRBJ2-7	TGTGCCAGCCTAACTCAGACAGGGATCGAGCAGTACTTC	CASLTQTGIEQYF
TRBV27	.	.	TRBJ2-2	TGTGCCAGCACCTCCGGTACTTGGAACACCGGGGAGCTGTTTTTT	CASTSGTWNTGELFF
TRBV2	.	.	TRBJ2-7	TGTGCCAGCAAAGGCGGCAGGGGGGTACTATTATCCTACGAGCAGTACTTC	CASKGGRGVLLSYEQYF
TRBV7-2	.	.	TRBJ1-1	TGTGTCAGCAGCTTAGCGTTAAACACTGAAGCTTTCTTT	CVSSLALNTEAFF
TRBV5-1	TRBD1	few	TRBJ2-1	TGCGCCAGCAGCTCGGGACAGGGGTATGAGCAGTTCTTC	CASSSGQGYEQFF
TRBV5-8	TRBD2	.	TRBJ2-7	TGTGCCAGCAGCTTGAGGCGGGAGCCGCACGAGCAGTACTTC	CASSLRREPHEQYF
TRBV7-3	TRBD2	.	TRBJ2-1	TGTGCCAGCAGCTTAATGCTAGCGGGAGGCAATGAGCAGTTCTTC	CASSLMLAGGNEQFF
TRBV19	TRBD1	.	TRBJ2-3	TGTGCCAGTAGCAGGACAGGGGGAGTGGATACGCAGTATTTT	CASSRTGGVDTQYF
TRBV28	.	.	TRBJ2-7	TGTGCCAGCGTCGGCGCGGATGGTTTCGTGTACGAGCAGTACTTC	CASVGADGFVYEQYF
TRBV20-1	.	.	TRBJ2-5	TGCAGTGCTAGCGCGGGAGAGACCCAGTACTTC	CSASAGETQYF
TRBV4-2	.	few	TRBJ2-5	TGTGCCAGCAGCCCGGTAATAGGGGGATACCAAGAGACCCAGTACTTC	CASSPVIGGYQETQYF
TRBV5-1	.	.	TRBJ2-1	TGCGCCAGCAGCCCAGACAGGAGCTCCTACAATGAGCAGTTCTTC	CASSPDRSSYNEQFF
TRBV5-1	TRBD1	few	TRBJ1-1	TGCGCCAGCAGCCCGGGACAGGGCAACACTGAAGCTTTCTTT	CASSPGQGNTEAFF
TRBV7-8	TRBD2	.	TRBJ2-3	TGTGCTACGAGGAGGAACCAGGCTAGCGGGAGTGACACAGATACGCAGTATTTT	CATRRNQASGSDTDTQYF
TRBV5-1	.	once	TRBJ2-1	TGCGCCAGCAGCCCAGGGGAGGGTACCCACAATGAGCAGTTCTTC	CASSPGEGTHNEQFF
TRBV6-5	TRBD1	.	TRBJ2-1	TGTGCCAGCAGATCGACAGGGGTCGGTGAGCAGTTCTTC	CASRSTGVGEQFF